This T cell receptor beta chain was captured in a study of regulatory T cells in long-lasting Graves disease. According to the study, TCR beta libraries were built with iRepertoire HTBI primers and CDR3-region Arm-PCR. MiXCR was run by TCRdb on the multiplex PCR reads, yielding one entry per CDR3 protein. The table has roughly 360,000 distinct CDR3 sequences, around 11% seen once. Trimming took 2 bases from V and 4 from J; bases not matched to a gene: 15. CDR1 and CDR2 from the germline V gene are SGHAT and FQNNGV. This CDR3 comprises 19 residues. The study's findings and limits: TRBV28, TRBJ1-2 and TRBJ2-5 were segments that persistent disease favored.

This clonotype was counted only a few times. What it binds is unknown. Sample time point: newly diagnosed GD, antithyroid drugs for less than 3 months. PBMC-extracted RNA yielded the TCR library. This same sample was also taken into another study, of T cells in Graves' hyperthyroidism and ophthalmopathy. That report notes: Peripheral blood also featured most of the thyroid clonotypes expanded above 0.001.

The specimen was peripheral blood mononuclear cells (PBMCs), collected at new diagnosis, from a patient treated with antithyroid drugs. The TCR sequence derives from a woman younger than 30 with Graves disease. The chain employs TRBV11-2 and TRBJ2-7; 12 bases line up with TRBD2. CDR3 nucleotides: TGTGCCAGCAGCTTACCCTTTCGATTGAGTCTAGCGGGAGGGTACGAGCAGTACTTC. Translated: CASSLPFRLSLAGGYEQYF.